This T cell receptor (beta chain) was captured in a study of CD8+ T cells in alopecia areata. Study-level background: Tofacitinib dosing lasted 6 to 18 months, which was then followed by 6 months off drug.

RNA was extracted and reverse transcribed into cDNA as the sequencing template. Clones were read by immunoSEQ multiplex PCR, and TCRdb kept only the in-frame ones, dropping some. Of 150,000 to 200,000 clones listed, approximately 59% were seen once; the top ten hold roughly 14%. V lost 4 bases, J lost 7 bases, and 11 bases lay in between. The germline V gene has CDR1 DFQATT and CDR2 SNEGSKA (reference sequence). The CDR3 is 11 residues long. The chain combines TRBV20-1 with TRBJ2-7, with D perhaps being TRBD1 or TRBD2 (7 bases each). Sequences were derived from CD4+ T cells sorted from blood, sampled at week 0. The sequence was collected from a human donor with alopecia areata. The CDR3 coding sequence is TGCAGTGCTACAGGGGGAGGGGAGCAGTACTTC. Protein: CSATGGGEQYF.